The 21 T cell receptor beta chains presented below share a single source sample, sequenced in a study of blood T cells in healthy people across ages. A J-beta primer mix and a sample-barcoded 5' primer were used in a second PCR of roughly 6 to 11 cycles. TCRdb re-called the 5' RACE reads with MiXCR, one entry per CDR3 protein. Altogether about a million distinct CDR3 sequences are present, 51% being singletons, with the ten largest covering over 20%. Material: blood. The receptors come from a woman aged 55-69 years in good health.

The chain is built from TRBV12-3 or TRBV12-4 and TRBJ2-4; tentative D call: TRBD2 (6 bases). The CDR3 is 20 residues long. The ends were cut back, 3 bases at V and 0 bases at J, with 24 bases in the middle. The CDR3 bases are TGTGCCAGCAGTTTTGCCCAAAAGGAGGGCGGGATGATAGCCAAAAACATTCAGTACTTC. It yields the protein CASSFAQKEGGMIAKNIQYF.

The V call is TRBV6-6, the J call TRBJ1-5, with 8 bases identical to TRBD1. Trimming removed 11 bases from V and 0 bases from J; junction bases left unmatched: 9. Germline V gene data show CDR1 as MNHNY and CDR2 as SVGAGI (reference sequence). The CDR3 spans 15 residues. CDR3 bases: TGTGCCGACAGGGGTCGGTTATATAGCAATCAGCCCCAGCATTTT. This codes for CADRGRLYSNQPQHF.

A note on this clonotype: A much more abundant neighbour one base away suggests this may be a read error. The gene calls are TRBV4-2 and TRBJ1-5; no reliable D call. Looked up from germline, CDR1 is LGHNA and CDR2 is YNFKEQ. This CDR3 spans 15 amino acids. Between the trimmed V and J ends, which lost 0 bases and 5 bases, there was a span of 11 bases. CDR3 coding DNA: TGTGCCAGCAGCCAAGATGCGGGCCGAGATCAGCCCCAGCATTTT. It codes for CASSQDAGRDQPQHF.

The J gene is TRBJ2-7, the V gene TRBV5-1, with TRBD1 matching over 9 bases. Near its end, the DNA agrees better with TRBJ2-5, so the J call may be wrong. Germline assignment: CDR1 SGHRS and CDR2 YFSETQ. The CDR3 totals 15 residues. CDR3 in amino acids: CASSSGQGNMETQYF. The CDR3 nucleotides read TGCGCCAGCAGCTCCGGACAGGGGAATATGGAGACCCAGTACTTC.

The chain carries TRBV28 and TRBJ1-2; D may be TRBD1 (6 bases). Looked up from germline, CDR1 is MDHEN and CDR2 is SYDVKM. This CDR3 is 16 amino acids long. The V and J ends lost 4 bases and 3 bases respectively, with 18 bases between them. The CDR3 sequence: CASSSGGGREYYGYTF. In DNA, the CDR3 is TGTGCCAGCAGTTCCGGTGGGGGGCGCGAGTACTATGGCTACACCTTC.

This rearrangement joins TRBV4-2 to TRBJ2-5, with 10 bases lining up with TRBD2. The J call may be faulty, since TRBJ2-7 better matches the DNA end. This CDR3 has 19 residues. CDR1 LGHNA and CDR2 YNFKEQ come from the germline V gene. In DNA, the CDR3 is TGTGCCAGCAGCCAAGGGGCCCTCGGTACTAGCGGGGCCTATTACGAGCAGTACTTC. Its protein is CASSQGALGTSGAYYEQYF.

The rearrangement uses TRBV29-1 and TRBJ2-1; TRBD2 agrees at 8 bases. Trimming removed 3 bases from V and 6 bases from J; junction bases left unmatched: 7. The germline CDR1 and CDR2 sequences are SQVTM and ANQGSEA. The CDR3 runs to 14 residues. The CDR3 region is CSVDDPAGVNEQFF. The CDR3 nucleotides are TGCAGCGTTGATGATCCAGCGGGGGTCAATGAGCAGTTCTTC.

This clonotype was observed a handful of times. This rearrangement joins TRBV10-3 to TRBJ2-3; D is ambiguous. Germline loops: CDR1 ENHRY, CDR2 SYGVKD. The CDR3 sequence is 16 residues long. Trimming left V 5 bases short and J 0 bases short, with 15 bases between. As DNA, the CDR3 is TGTGCCATCAGTCTTCAGGCACGTGGGAGCACAGATACGCAGTATTTT. Its translation is CAISLQARGSTDTQYF.

This clonotype was detected only a few times. V gene TRBV20-1 combines with J gene TRBJ2-6, with TRBD1 matching 7 bases. This CDR3 is 14 amino acids long. Germline V gene data show CDR1 as DFQATT and CDR2 as SNEGSKA (reference sequence). The V gene end was trimmed by 5 bases and the J gene end by 2 bases; junction bases not matched to a gene: 3. CDR3 nucleotide sequence: TGCAGTGCTGCCGACAGGGCTGGGGCCAACGTCCTGACTTTC. Translation: CSAADRAGANVLTF.

This clonotype was picked up a small number of times. J is TRBJ2-3 and V is TRBV6-2 or TRBV6-3; 8 bases agree with TRBD2. V shed 0 bases and J 0 bases; nucleotides not matched to a gene: 2. The CDR3 is made up of 16 amino acids. Germline V gives CDR1 MNHEY, CDR2 SVGEGT. The CDR3 here is CASSYSGTRSTDTQYF. Here the CDR3 DNA reads TGTGCCAGCAGTTACTCGGGGACTAGGAGCACAGATACGCAGTATTTT.

J is TRBJ2-7 and V is TRBV27; 10 bases are a match to TRBD2. Germline values: CDR1 MNHEY, CDR2 SMNVEV (reference sequence). V lost 8 bases to trimming and J lost 2 bases; unmatched junction nucleotides: 3. The CDR3 extends over 13 amino acids. This CDR3 is CASGLAAAYEQYF. Here the CDR3 DNA reads TGTGCCAGCGGACTAGCGGCTGCCTACGAGCAGTACTTC.

The sample holds many counts of this clonotype. Written as DNA, the CDR3 is TGTGCCAGCAGCCCGGGGAGGAACACTGAAGCTTTCTTT. It codes for CASSPGRNTEAFF. This chain joins TRBV7-2 and TRBJ1-1; D remains unclear. CDR3 length: 13 residues. V dropped 5 bases and J dropped 1 base, with 8 bases sitting between them. In germline, CDR1 is SGHTA, CDR2 FQGNSA.

The chain carries TRBV3-1 and TRBJ2-7, with D possibly being TRBD2 (5 bases). With 3 bases removed from V and 3 bases from J, the gap between germline ends came to 12 bases. Germline loops: CDR1 LGHDT, CDR2 YNNKEL (reference sequence). The CDR3 extends over 14 amino acids. DNA for the CDR3: TGTGCCAGCAGCCACAGGACTCCGATCTACGAGCAGTACTTC. Protein: CASSHRTPIYEQYF.

This chain links TRBV25-1 with TRBJ2-5; D might be TRBD2 (6 bases). The end of the DNA aligns better with TRBJ2-7, so the J call may be wrong. The germline V gene has CDR1 MGHDK and CDR2 SYGVNS. The CDR3 covers 16 residues. The DNA of the CDR3 is TGTGCCAGCAGTGACTTCCGTGCCTCCGGGGGCTACGAGCAGTACTTC. The encoded protein is CASSDFRASGGYEQYF.

The V call is TRBV5-6, the J call TRBJ2-7; no definite D call. This CDR3 is built from 12 residues. The V end lost 7 bases, the J end lost 6 bases, and 14 bases lay between the germline ends. Germline loops: CDR1 SGHDT, CDR2 YYEEEE. CDR3 protein: CASGIGVFEQYF. DNA of the CDR3: TGTGCCAGCGGCATTGGAGTCTTCGAGCAGTACTTC.

This clonotype was recorded a few times. The chain recombines TRBV7-2 with TRBJ1-4; D gene ambiguous. The V end lost 1 base, the J end lost 5 bases, and 11 bases lay between the germline ends. This CDR3 region has 15 residues. Germline V gene data show CDR1 as SGHTA and CDR2 as FQGNSA. The CDR3 DNA reads TGTGCCAGCAGCTTAGTTGTAGGGCTGAATGAAAAACTGTTTTTT. This translates into CASSLVVGLNEKLFF.

This clonotype was picked up a small number of times. The rearrangement links TRBV6-5 to TRBJ2-5; D unclear. This CDR3 is built from 13 residues. The germline V gene has CDR1 MNHEY and CDR2 SVGAGI. The V gene lost 2 bases and the J gene lost 4 bases, with 8 bases spanning the gap. CDR3 DNA: TGTGCCAGCAGTTACGTGGACGGAGAGACCCAGTACTTC. It encodes CASSYVDGETQYF.

The sample holds a few counts of this clonotype. The rearrangement uses TRBV29-1 and TRBJ2-5; 13 nucleotides agree with TRBD2. CDR1 and CDR2 (germline): SQVTM, ANQGSEA. The V and J ends lost 5 bases and 2 bases, in that order; junction bases with no gene match: 2. This CDR3 region has 14 residues. In nucleotides, the CDR3 is TGCAGCGTTACGGGACTAGCGGGACAAGAGACCCAGTACTTC. Translated: CSVTGLAGQETQYF.

This clonotype showed up just a few times. J is TRBJ2-4 and V is TRBV3-1; D not resolved. Matching the DNA end better, TRBJ2-7 makes the J call doubtful. This CDR3 is built from 13 residues. CDR1 and CDR2 (germline): LGHDT, YNNKEL (reference sequence). The CDR3 DNA follows: TGTGCCAGCAGCCAGCTTCTCGGATACGAGCAGTACTTC. This codes for CASSQLLGYEQYF.

Details on this clonotype: Being one base from a much bigger clone, this may be a read error. The chain combines TRBV7-2 with TRBJ2-4; 9 bases are a match to TRBD2. Germline CDR1 is SGHTA and CDR2 is FQGNSA. V trimming: 1 base; J trimming: 1 base; junction bases outside the gene matches: 8. The CDR3 runs to 18 residues. DNA of the CDR3: TGTGCCAGCAGCTTAGGACTAGCGGCTTGGCGGGCCAAAAACATTCAGTACTTC. This codes for CASSLGLAAWRAKNIQYF.

The chain joins TRBV7-2 to TRBJ1-1, with D possibly TRBD1 on 5 matching bases. Trimming cost V 8 bases and J 4 bases, with 17 bases left between them. The CDR3 is 14 residues long. Germline CDR1 and CDR2: SGHTA and FQGNSA. In nucleotides, the CDR3 is TGTGCCAGCTCGAATCGGGCCGGGGGCACTGAAGCTTTCTTT. Protein sequence: CASSNRAGGTEAFF.